These 25 T cell receptor beta chains came from one sample sequenced in a study of blood T cell repertoires in COVID-19. The assay was immunoSEQ multiplex PCR, and TCRdb's table has in-frame clones only and misses some. The sample includes 150,000 to 250,000 clones, approximately 94% seen only once; the top ten take 0.6% to 0.9%. Sequenced: peripheral blood. The receptors come from a young man with COVID-19, enrolled during active disease.

V gene TRBV6-5 combines with J gene TRBJ1-1, with 9 positions matching TRBD1. The germline CDR1 and CDR2 sequences are MNHEY and SVGAGI. CDR3 length: 14 residues. V lost 6 bases, J lost 6 bases, and 8 bases stayed unmatched. CDR3 nucleotides: TGTGCCAGCAGCCCGGGGACAGGGATACCTGAAGCTTTCTTT. It translates to CASSPGTGIPEAFF.

CDR3 loop: CASSHWAGGSWNEQFF. Written as DNA, the CDR3 is TGTGCCAGCAGCCATTGGGCGGGGGGGTCGTGGAATGAGCAGTTCTTC. This chain connects TRBV4-2 to TRBJ2-1; 9 bases are a match to TRBD2. The CDR3 length is 16 residues. In germline, CDR1 is LGHNA, CDR2 YNFKEQ. The J segment lost 7 bases and the V segment lost 3 bases, leaving 10 bases of the junction unmatched.

The chain combines TRBV4-1 with TRBJ2-3; 8 bases agree with TRBD2. The germline V gene has CDR1 MGHRA and CDR2 YSYEKL. The CDR3 length is 18 residues. V trimming: 4 bases; J trimming: 2 bases; junction bases outside the gene matches: 14. The CDR3 DNA follows: TGCGCCAGCAGCCCCCCTAGTTTTCGAGCGGGGGACACAGATACGCAGTATTTT. This encodes CASSPPSFRAGDTDTQYF.

V gene TRBV2 combines with J gene TRBJ2-7; maybe TRBD2 (6 bases). V was trimmed by 4 bases and J by 5 bases, leaving 15 bases between them. The CDR3 sequence is 14 residues long. Germline CDR1 reads SNHLY; CDR2 reads FYNNEI. CDR3 sequence: CASSVMGGWDEQYF. CDR3 coding DNA: TGTGCCAGCAGTGTAATGGGGGGTTGGGACGAGCAGTACTTC.

CDR3 protein: CASSEPGLAANTGELFF. Here the CDR3 DNA reads TGTGCCAGCAGCGAGCCGGGACTAGCGGCGAACACCGGGGAGCTGTTTTTT. This chain links TRBV5-4 with TRBJ2-2, with 11 bases that match TRBD2. This CDR3 spans 17 amino acids. The J segment lost 0 bases and the V segment lost 4 bases, leaving 5 bases of the junction unmatched. Germline loops: CDR1 SGHNT, CDR2 YYREEE (reference sequence).

The rearrangement joins TRBV2 to TRBJ2-1, with 9 bases fitting TRBD2. The CDR3 contains 16 residues. The V and J ends lost 2 bases and 5 bases, in that order; junction bases with no gene match: 7. Germline lookup yields CDR1 SNHLY and CDR2 FYNNEI. CDR3 DNA sequence: TGTGCCAGCAGTGAATTCGGGCGGGGGGGAGACAATGAGCAGTTCTTC. It yields the protein CASSEFGRGGDNEQFF.

CDR3 residues: CASSSNRGREQYF. The DNA for the CDR3 is TGTGCCAGCAGTTCGAACAGGGGCCGGGAGCAGTACTTC. The chain combines TRBV5-4 with TRBJ2-7; 7 bases agree with TRBD1. The V gene end was trimmed by 5 bases and the J gene end by 7 bases; junction bases not matched to a gene: 9. The germline V gene encodes CDR1 SGHNT and CDR2 YYREEE (reference sequence). The CDR3 totals 13 residues.

The chain couples TRBV3-1 (or the pseudogene TRBV3-2) to TRBJ2-5, with TRBD2 as a possible D gene (7 bases). The CDR3 is 13 amino acids. V dropped 0 bases and J dropped 10 bases, with 12 bases sitting between them. CDR1 and CDR2 from the germline V gene are LGHDT and YNNKEL (reference sequence). Here the CDR3 DNA reads TGTGCCAGCAGCCAAGACGGGGGGCAAAGCCAGTACTTC. Translated, it gives CASSQDGGQSQYF.

The chain is built from TRBV4-1 and TRBJ1-2, with a possible D match to TRBD1 (5 bases). V lost 2 bases to trimming and J lost 4 bases, with 14 bases between them. Germline CDR1 reads MGHRA; CDR2 reads YSYEKL. The CDR3 contains 15 residues. Here the CDR3 reads CASSQFQGSSYGYTF. As DNA, the CDR3 is TGCGCCAGCAGCCAATTCCAGGGTTCAAGCTATGGCTACACCTTC.

A single count supports this clone. V is TRBV10-1 and J is TRBJ2-3; tentative D call: TRBD2 (5 bases). CDR3 size: 13 residues. CDR1 and CDR2 from the germline V gene are WNHNN and SYGVQD (reference sequence). Trimming took off 2 bases at V and 6 bases at J, with 9 bases between the two ends. The CDR3 DNA is TGCGCCAGCAGTGAGGGTCTAGCTGATACGCAGTATTTT. As protein: CASSEGLADTQYF.

V usage is TRBV9 and J usage is TRBJ1-1; a possible D gene is TRBD1 (6 bases). The CDR3 is made up of 14 amino acids. V gave up 3 bases and J gave up 1 base, with 10 bases separating them. Germline assignment: CDR1 SGDLS and CDR2 YYNGEE. The CDR3 nucleotides are TGTGCCAGCAGCGGACAGGTGACGAACACTGAAGCTTTCTTT. Encoded protein: CASSGQVTNTEAFF.

A few counts support this clone. The V gene is TRBV12-5, the J gene TRBJ1-2; D gene ambiguous. The CDR3 totals 11 residues. CDR1 LGHNT and CDR2 FRNRAP come from the germline V gene. The V end lost 6 bases, the J end lost 8 bases, and 10 bases lay between the germline ends. DNA for the CDR3: TGTGCTAGTGGCTCATCTATGGGCTACACCTTC. The encoded protein is CASGSSMGYTF.

The chain uses TRBV6-4 and TRBJ1-6; TRBD1 matches 9 bases. CDR3 size: 15 residues. The V segment lost 2 bases and the J segment 7 bases; nucleotides outside the gene matches: 3. Germline V CDR1 and CDR2: MRHNA, SNTAGT. This chain's CDR3 is CASSDGTGLNSPLHF. As DNA, the CDR3 is TGTGCCAGCAGTGACGGGACAGGGCTGAATTCACCCCTCCACTTT.

V is TRBV19 and J is TRBJ2-1; TRBD2 aligns across 9 bases. Trimming took 5 bases from V and 2 from J; bases not matched to a gene: 7. Germline V CDR1 and CDR2: LNHDA, SQIVND (reference sequence). This CDR3 comprises 16 residues. CDR3 in DNA: TGTGCCAGTAGTTCCGGCGGCGGGGGGGCCTACAATGAGCAGTTCTTC. Protein sequence: CASSSGGGGAYNEQFF.

This clone showed up just once. The chain employs TRBV7-3 and TRBJ1-4, with 11 bases lining up with TRBD1. From germline, CDR1 is SGHTA and CDR2 FQGTGA. This CDR3 contains 13 residues. V trimming: 8 bases; J trimming: 8 bases; junction bases outside the gene matches: 4. Here the CDR3 DNA reads TGTGCCAGCTGGACAGGGGGCTGGGAAAAACTGTTTTTT. Translating it yields CASWTGGWEKLFF.

Here the CDR3 reads CASSYVDRGNTEAFF. The CDR3 bases are TGTGCCAGCAGTTACGTCGACAGGGGGAACACTGAAGCTTTCTTT. This rearrangement joins TRBV6-5 to TRBJ1-1, with TRBD1 identical over 8 bases. The CDR3 is 15 residues long. V shed 2 bases, J shed 1 base, and the junction held 3 bases outside the gene matches. Germline CDR1 MNHEY, CDR2 SVGAGI.

This clone was detected once. The chain carries TRBV9 and TRBJ2-5; tentatively, D is TRBD2 (5 bases). V was trimmed by 4 bases and J by 5 bases, leaving 18 bases between them. Per the germline V gene, CDR1 is SGDLS and CDR2 is YYNGEE. This CDR3 comprises 15 residues. This CDR3 reads CASSPTGTPRETQYF. The CDR3, as DNA: TGTGCCAGCAGCCCCACGGGAACCCCGAGGGAGACCCAGTACTTC. Combining the CDR3 with reference TRBV9 and TRBJ2-5 gives the whole variable domain DSGVTQTPKHLITATGQRVTLRCSPRSGDLSVYWYQQSLDQGLQFLIQYYNGEERAKGNILERFSAQQFPDLHSELNLSSLELGDSALYFCASSPTGTPRETQYFGPGTRLLVL.

The J gene is TRBJ1-5, the V gene TRBV7-9; maybe TRBD1 (6 bases). The germline V and J ends were trimmed by 3 bases and 2 bases, with 11 bases remaining between them. This CDR3 is built from 15 residues. Germline lookup yields CDR1 SEHNR and CDR2 FQNEAQ (reference sequence). The CDR3 loop reads CASSLGKGGNQPQHF. The CDR3 DNA follows: TGTGCCAGCAGCTTGGGCAAGGGGGGCAATCAGCCCCAGCATTTT.

To note about this clone: This sample also contains other DNA sequences that code for the same CDR3. This chain links TRBV7-3 with TRBJ2-1; 8 positions match TRBD2. The germline CDR1 and CDR2 sequences are SGHTA and FQGTGA. This CDR3 has 14 amino acids. V shed 5 bases and J 2 bases; nucleotides not matched to a gene: 2. DNA for the CDR3: TGTGCCAGCAGCCCGGGACTAGCCTACAATGAGCAGTTCTTC. Encoded protein: CASSPGLAYNEQFF.

V is TRBV5-4 and J is TRBJ2-7; TRBD1 might be the D (5 bases). The germline gives CDR1 SGHNT, CDR2 YYREEE (reference sequence). The V and J ends lost 0 bases and 7 bases respectively, with 17 bases between them. This CDR3 spans 15 amino acids. The CDR3 protein is CASSLDSAGSSEQYF. CDR3 DNA sequence: TGTGCCAGCAGCTTGGACTCGGCAGGGTCAAGTGAGCAGTACTTC.

This clone was detected once. This chain connects TRBV6-2 or TRBV6-3 to TRBJ2-1, with 13 bases aligning to TRBD2. There are 19 residues in the CDR3. Germline V gene sequence: CDR1 MNHEY, CDR2 SVGEGT. V gave up 3 bases and J gave up 4 bases; unmatched junction bases: 12. Here the CDR3 DNA reads TGTGCCAGCAGTTATCAATCCCCGGGACTAGCGGGGACATACAATGAGCAGTTCTTC. This encodes CASSYQSPGLAGTYNEQFF.

Here the CDR3 DNA reads TGTGCCAGCAGCTTTTATACAGGGAAAAATACGCAGTATTTT. This translates into CASSFYTGKNTQYF. The rearrangement uses TRBV5-6 and TRBJ2-3, with TRBD1 as a possible D gene (6 bases). Germline CDR1 SGHDT, CDR2 YYEEEE. V was shortened by 2 bases and J by 7 bases, with 14 bases between the two germline ends. The CDR3 is made up of 14 amino acids.

This clone was seen once. J is TRBJ2-4 and V is TRBV5-6; D is ambiguous. V shed 0 bases and J shed 5 bases, with 6 bases lying between them. The CDR3 consists of 13 residues. Germline V gives CDR1 SGHDT, CDR2 YYEEEE. DNA of the CDR3: TGTGCCAGCAGCTTGGTTTCCGAAAACATTCAGTACTTC. Amino acid sequence: CASSLVSENIQYF.

This clone was seen once. The chain has TRBV20-1 and TRBJ1-3, with D perhaps matching TRBD1 (5 bases). V shed 3 bases and J shed 0 bases, with 12 bases lying between them. The CDR3 extends over 15 amino acids. In germline, CDR1 is DFQATT, CDR2 SNEGSKA (reference sequence). CDR3 bases: TGCAGTGCTAGTGGGGCTACCAGCTCTGGAAACACCATATATTTT. Residues: CSASGATSSGNTIYF.

The genes are TRBV6-6 and TRBJ1-6; weak D call: TRBD1 (5 bases). The V gene lost 2 bases and the J gene lost 6 bases, with 5 bases spanning the gap. CDR1 and CDR2 (germline): MNHNY, SVGAGI (reference sequence). CDR3 length equals 13 residues. The CDR3 DNA follows: TGTGCCAGCAGTTACGACAGTAATTCACCCCTCCACTTT. The encoded protein is CASSYDSNSPLHF.